A selection of T cell receptor beta chains follows, all from one sample in a study of OX40 agonist ivuxolimab in advanced cancers. Generated by immunoSEQ multiplex PCR, the TCRdb table keeps only in-frame clones and is missing some. The data hold tens of thousands of clones, with roughly four fifths observed a single time. Sequences were derived from CD4+ or CD8+ T cells sorted from blood, sampled in a trial of the OX40 agonist ivuxolimab. Receptors were obtained from an adult with an advanced solid tumor such as melanoma, head and neck, liver or kidney cancer. Each CDR3 is given with its conserved first and last residue. A D gene is named only where the DNA matches it firmly. Clone size is shown for a subset of rows, as once, few, many or a class of expanded clone.

TRBV7-3	.	TRBD1	TRBJ2-6	CASSSGQTSGANVLTF	TGTGCCAGCAGTTCGGGACAGACCTCTGGGGCCAACGTCCTGACTTTC
TRBV19	few	.	TRBJ1-6	CASTIRTVANSPLHF	TGTGCCAGTACCATTAGGACAGTCGCTAATTCACCCCTCCACTTT
TRBV4-2	once	TRBD1	TRBJ2-3	CASSRGDRGHSSTDTQYF	TGTGCCAGCAGCCGGGGGGACAGGGGGCATTCTAGCACAGATACGCAGTATTTT
TRBV6-6	.	TRBD1	TRBJ1-1	CASRDRRVEPEAFF	TGTGCTTCGCGGGACAGACGTGTCGAGCCTGAAGCTTTCTTT
TRBV9	.	.	TRBJ2-1	CASSVRIESINRFTRSCEQFF	TGTGCCAGCAGCGTCAGAATTGAGTCTATAAACAGGTTCACGCGCAGTTGTGAGCAGTTCTTC
TRBV19	.	.	TRBJ2-1	CASSMSHPGYNEQFF	TGTGCCAGTAGTATGTCCCATCCAGGGTACAATGAGCAGTTCTTC
TRBV10-3	.	TRBD1	TRBJ2-7	CAIRELDRGSYEQYF	TGTGCCATCAGGGAGTTGGACAGGGGATCCTACGAGCAGTACTTC
TRBV5-1	.	.	TRBJ1-5	CASSLTGGNQPQHF	TGCGCCAGCAGCTTGACAGGAGGCAATCAGCCCCAGCATTTT
TRBV29-1	.	.	TRBJ1-1	CSVGAEGTNTEAFF	TGCAGCGTTGGGGCGGAAGGGACGAACACTGAAGCTTTCTTT
TRBV5-1	once	.	TRBJ2-3	CASSLTGADTQYF	TGCGCCAGCAGCTTGACCGGGGCAGATACGCAGTATTTT
TRBV7-2	.	TRBD1	TRBJ2-7	CASSTGQGYEQYF	TGTGCCAGCAGCACCGGACAGGGCTACGAGCAGTACTTC
TRBV30	.	.	TRBJ2-5	CAWSGWGVETQYF	TGTGCCTGGAGTGGGTGGGGCGTGGAGACCCAGTACTTC
TRBV5-6	.	.	TRBJ1-2	CASSLRTGDGNGYTF	TGTGCCAGCAGCTTACGCACGGGGGACGGAAATGGCTACACCTTC
TRBV28	.	.	TRBJ2-5	CASSWPGGGTQYF	TGTGCCAGCAGTTGGCCGGGTGGGGGGACCCAGTACTTC
TRBV28	.	.	TRBJ1-1	CASSPDPRPLNTEAFF	TGTGCCAGCAGTCCGGACCCTCGACCACTGAACACTGAAGCTTTCTTT
TRBV6-6	.	.	TRBJ2-3	CASNSPGLTDTQYF	TGCGCCAGCAACTCCCCGGGACTCACAGATACGCAGTATTTT
TRBV29-1	.	TRBD1	TRBJ2-3	CSVAVPGQPVGTQYF	TGCAGCGTCGCCGTCCCGGGACAGCCTGTTGGTACGCAGTATTTT
TRBV7-2	.	.	TRBJ1-2	CASSATGTEYGYTF	TGTGCCAGCAGCGCCACCGGGACGGAGTATGGCTACACCTTC
TRBV9	.	.	TRBJ2-3	CASSPGLAPDTQYF	TGTGCCAGCAGCCCCGGCTTAGCCCCAGATACGCAGTATTTT
TRBV9	.	.	TRBJ2-6	CASSAQGSGANVLTF	TGTGCCAGCAGCGCCCAGGGCTCTGGGGCCAACGTCCTGACTTTC
TRBV20-1	.	.	TRBJ1-2	CSAALGNGYTF	TGCAGTGCCGCCTTGGGGAATGGCTACACCTTC
TRBV7-5	.	.	TRBJ1-2	CARSSTGSYGYTF	TGTGCCAGAAGCTCCACAGGTTCCTATGGCTACACCTTC
TRBV15	.	.	TRBJ1-4	CATSRVGEKLFF	TGTGCCACCAGCAGAGTGGGTGAAAAACTGTTTTTT
TRBV2	.	.	TRBJ2-3	CASSRQDTQYF	TGTGCCAGCAGTAGACAGGATACGCAGTATTTT
TRBV7-2	.	TRBD2	TRBJ2-5	CASSLGFSGGAGQETQYF	TGTGCCAGCAGCTTGGGGTTTAGCGGGGGGGCTGGCCAAGAGACCCAGTACTTC
TRBV7-2	.	.	TRBJ2-3	CASSLASTTDTQYF	TGTGCCAGCAGCTTAGCGTCAACGACAGATACGCAGTATTTT
TRBV28	.	TRBD1	TRBJ1-1	CASSHPGQHMNTEAFF	TGTGCCAGCAGCCATCCGGGACAGCACATGAACACTGAAGCTTTCTTT
TRBV7-6	.	TRBD2	TRBJ2-2	CASSLSGGTNTGELFF	TGTGCCAGCAGCTTAAGCGGGGGGACGAACACCGGGGAGCTGTTTTTT
TRBV29-1	.	TRBD1	TRBJ2-1	CSVATGVGEQFF	TGCAGCGTTGCTACAGGGGTTGGTGAGCAGTTCTTC
TRBV5-4	.	.	TRBJ2-7	CASSWGAEYEQYF	TGTGCCAGCAGCTGGGGTGCGGAGTACGAGCAGTACTTC
TRBV19	once	TRBD1	TRBJ1-3	CASTQQGAKGNTIYF	TGTGCCAGTACCCAACAGGGGGCTAAAGGAAACACCATATATTTT
TRBV10-3	once	TRBD1	TRBJ1-1	CAISELGQGGTEAFF	TGTGCCATCAGTGAGTTAGGACAGGGGGGCACTGAAGCTTTCTTT
TRBV10-3	.	.	TRBJ1-2	CAIKVGEDRISGYTF	TGTGCCATCAAGGTGGGGGAAGACAGGATAAGTGGCTACACCTTC
TRBV6-6	.	.	TRBJ2-5	CASRDIPEETQYF	TGTGCCAGCCGGGACATTCCGGAAGAGACCCAGTACTTC
TRBV15	.	.	TRBJ1-4	CATSRGGVSREKLFF	TGTGCCACCAGCAGGGGCGGGGTTTCAAGGGAAAAACTGTTTTTT
TRBV9	.	TRBD2	TRBJ2-5	CASSEGLAGGQETQYF	TGTGCCAGCAGCGAGGGACTAGCGGGGGGGCAAGAGACCCAGTACTTC
TRBV5-1	once	.	TRBJ1-3	CASSPEPVVGNTIYF	TGCGCCAGCAGCCCGGAGCCTGTGGTTGGAAACACCATATATTTT
TRBV4-1	.	.	TRBJ1-4	CASSPKRQNNEKLFF	TGCGCCAGCAGCCCAAAGAGGCAGAATAATGAAAAACTGTTTTTT
TRBV6-5	once	TRBD2	TRBJ2-3	CASSYTGGHSDTQYF	TGTGCCAGCAGTTACACGGGGGGGCATTCAGATACGCAGTATTTT
TRBV29-1	.	TRBD1	TRBJ2-2	CSVSRQGSGELFF	TGCAGCGTGTCGCGACAGGGGTCCGGGGAGCTGTTTTTT
TRBV5-5	.	.	TRBJ1-1	CASSSVQGHTEAFF	TGTGCCAGCAGCTCGGTACAGGGTCACACTGAAGCTTTCTTT
TRBV4-3	once	TRBD1	TRBJ1-6	CASSTLGQSFPLHF	TGCGCCAGCAGCACTTTGGGACAGAGTTTCCCCCTCCACTTT
TRBV5-1	.	.	TRBJ1-4	CASSLTRGGGRGEKLFF	TGCGCCAGCAGCTTAACGCGCGGCGGGGGGCGTGGTGAAAAACTGTTTTTT
TRBV30	.	.	TRBJ1-4	CAWSVLGLNEKLFF	TGTGCCTGGAGTGTACTGGGTCTGAATGAAAAACTGTTTTTT
TRBV20-1	.	.	TRBJ2-7	CSARGPGEQYF	TGCAGTGCTAGGGGGCCGGGAGAGCAGTACTTC
TRBV7-2	.	TRBD1	TRBJ1-2	CASSSPGQGSAGYTF	TGTGCCAGCAGCTCTCCGGGACAGGGGTCGGCTGGCTACACCTTC
TRBV5-6	.	.	TRBJ1-4	CASSPTGSTNEKLFF	TGTGCCAGCAGCCCTACAGGGTCAACTAATGAAAAACTGTTTTTT
TRBV14	once	.	TRBJ1-1	CASSRNPRDTEASF	TGTGCCAGCAGCCGAAACCCCCGGGACACTGAAGCTTCCTTT
TRBV7-8	once	TRBD1	TRBJ2-7	CASSSDRGLQYF	TGTGCCAGCAGCTCGGACAGGGGTCTTCAGTACTTC
TRBV4-3	.	TRBD1	TRBJ2-1	CASSRDRGVAYEQFF	TGCGCCAGCAGCCGAGACAGGGGTGTTGCGTATGAGCAGTTCTTC
TRBV4-2	.	TRBD1	TRBJ1-5	CASSPGQGQGGTHSNQPQHF	TGTGCCAGCAGCCCCGGCCAGGGACAGGGAGGGACCCATAGCAATCAGCCCCAGCATTTT
TRBV5-1	.	.	TRBJ1-3	CASSLGGAKNTIYF	TGCGCCAGCAGCTTGGGTGGGGCCAAAAACACCATATATTTT
TRBV6-5	.	TRBD1	TRBJ2-7	CASSATGGSYEQYF	TGTGCCAGCAGTGCAACAGGGGGCTCCTACGAGCAGTACTTC
TRBV7-2	.	TRBD2	TRBJ2-5	CASSLDGGGAETQYF	TGTGCCAGCAGCTTAGATGGCGGGGGGGCGGAGACCCAGTACTTC
TRBV5-4	.	.	TRBJ1-1	CASSWGGGAMNTEAFF	TGTGCCAGCAGCTGGGGCGGGGGTGCCATGAACACTGAAGCTTTCTTT
TRBV4-2	.	.	TRBJ1-1	CASSPAHTNTEAFF	TGTGCCAGCAGTCCCGCACACACGAACACTGAAGCTTTCTTT
TRBV4-3	.	.	TRBJ2-2	CASSQDPGTGELFF	TGCGCCAGCAGCCAAGATCCGGGGACCGGGGAGCTGTTTTTT
TRBV27	.	.	TRBJ1-6	CASSLSRAANNSPLHF	TGTGCCAGCAGTTTATCGCGGGCAGCTAATAATTCACCCCTCCACTTT
TRBV28	.	.	TRBJ1-4	CASSFGGANEKLFF	TGTGCCAGCAGTTTCGGGGGGGCTAATGAAAAACTGTTTTTT